The TCR beta chain under discussion was sequenced for a study of naive and memory T cell subsets. Germline-derived CDR1 and CDR2 are LGHDT and YNNKEL (reference sequence). The CDR3 consists of 13 residues. V was shortened by 8 bases and J by 2 bases, with 12 bases between the two germline ends. Ligated cDNA underwent four rounds of PCR with nested alpha and beta constant region primers and SP2. TCRdb ran MiXCR on the 5' RACE reads and lists one entry per CDR3 protein. This table has roughly 60,000 distinct CDR3 sequences, 5.5% to 8.5% appearing once. This clonotype was counted many times. An oligonucleotide containing a UMI was ligated to the 3' end of TCR cDNA. Whole blood, 2.5 ml, came from adult healthy volunteers. Cells were not sorted; total RNA input targeted roughly 1 to 1,100 ng.

This receptor was obtained from a male donor in good health. The genes are TRBV3-1 and TRBJ2-5, with no clear D. DNA of the CDR3: TGTGCCAGCGATGGCATGGGGCAAGAGACCCAGTACTTC. Its protein product is CASDGMGQETQYF.